The 32 T cell receptor beta chains given below trace back to one sample, sequenced in a study of radiation and T cells in renal cell carcinoma. The repertoire was sequenced with immunoSEQ multiplex PCR; TCRdb's copy has only in-frame clones and lacks some. The table shows tens of thousands of clones, with around 77% occurring only once. The time point: blood 2 weeks post-SBRT. This sample's treatment: 15 Gy SBRT to primary tumor, nephrectomy 4 weeks later. The sequences come from blood, collected from a patient whose treatment included radiotherapy and nephrectomy. All receptors come from a man aged 55 to 70 with renal cell carcinoma.

V gene TRBV29-1 combines with J gene TRBJ2-1, with D possibly matching TRBD1 (6 bases). Germline V gene sequence: CDR1 SQVTM, CDR2 ANQGSEA. Trimming removed 6 bases at V and 4 bases at J, with 10 bases between. The CDR3 is 12 residues long. The CDR3 nucleotides are TGCAGCGTATCTACAGGGTACAATGAGCAGTTCTTC. The encoded protein is CSVSTGYNEQFF.

The chain combines TRBV11-2 with TRBJ1-2; TRBD1 matches at 7 bases. V lost 6 bases, J lost 1 base, and 11 bases stayed unmatched. Germline V gene lookup returns CDR1 SGHAT and CDR2 FQNNGV. The CDR3 spans 16 residues. This CDR3 is CASRLTGQVHNYGYTF. The CDR3 bases are TGTGCCAGCAGATTAACCGGACAGGTTCATAACTATGGCTACACCTTC.

This clone has just one count. This sequence joins TRBV11-2 and TRBJ2-2; 10 bases agree with TRBD2. CDR1 is SGHAT, CDR2 FQNNGV, per germline. The CDR3 covers 13 residues. V shed 8 bases, J shed 5 bases, and the junction held 2 bases outside the gene matches. CDR3 nucleotides: TGTGCCAGCGCACTAGCGGGGACCGGGGAGCTGTTTTTT. Its protein is CASALAGTGELFF.

The rearrangement uses TRBV11-2 and TRBJ2-4; D is unresolved. Germline V gives CDR1 SGHAT, CDR2 FQNNGV. The CDR3 consists of 14 residues. The germline V and J ends were trimmed by 8 bases and 0 bases, with 11 bases remaining between them. The CDR3, as DNA: TGTGCCAGCTTGGATAAGGTAGCCAAAAACATTCAGTACTTC. It is translated as CASLDKVAKNIQYF. The full variable domain, with the rest looked up from reference TRBV11-2 and TRBJ2-4, is EAGVAQSPRYKIIEKRQSVAFWCNPISGHATLYWYQQILGQGPKLLIQFQNNGVVDDSQLPKDRFSAERLKGVDSTLKIQPAKLEDSAVYLCASLDKVAKNIQYFGAGTRLSVL.

Many counts were recorded for this clone. The chain has TRBV7-2 and TRBJ1-4; TRBD1 agrees at 9 bases. CDR3 length: 19 amino acids. Per the germline V gene, CDR1 is SGHTA and CDR2 is FQGNSA. Trimming removed 5 bases from V and 0 bases from J; junction bases left unmatched: 13. This CDR3 is CASSRGTGPPGPTNEKLFF. Written as DNA, the CDR3 is TGTGCCAGCAGCAGAGGGACAGGGCCCCCAGGGCCAACTAATGAAAAACTGTTTTTT.

The V call is TRBV27, the J call TRBJ2-2, with 9 bases fitting TRBD1. Per germline, CDR1 MNHEY and CDR2 SMNVEV (reference sequence). The CDR3 loop spans 15 amino acids. With 4 bases clipped from V and 6 bases from J, the junction kept 6 bases outside the gene matches. The CDR3 DNA reads as TGTGCCAGCAGTTCCCGGGACAGGGACCCCGGGGAGCTGTTTTTT. It is translated as CASSSRDRDPGELFF.

This clone was observed once. The chain employs TRBV18 and TRBJ2-5, with 9 bases aligning to TRBD2. Germline V lookup: CDR1 KGHSH, CDR2 LQKENI. The CDR3 contains 16 residues. The V and J ends lost 4 bases and 2 bases, in that order; junction bases with no gene match: 8. CDR3 in DNA: TGTGCCAGCTCACTCTCCCGGACTAGCGCACAAGAGACCCAGTACTTC. It specifies CASSLSRTSAQETQYF.

This clone appeared once. The V gene is TRBV6-5, the J gene TRBJ1-2; 9 bases are a match to TRBD1. Per germline, CDR1 MNHEY and CDR2 SVGAGI. The CDR3 totals 16 residues. With 4 bases clipped from V and 8 bases from J, the junction kept 14 bases outside the gene matches. The CDR3 loop is CASSFLRDRARGGYTF. The DNA for the CDR3 is TGTGCCAGCAGTTTCCTCCGGGACAGGGCTCGGGGAGGCTACACCTTC.

The chain has TRBV5-4 and TRBJ2-1; the D gene is possibly TRBD2 (5 bases). Deletions cut 4 bases from V and 0 bases from J, with 11 bases between. The CDR3 spans 15 residues. CDR1 is SGHNT, CDR2 YYREEE, per germline (reference sequence). CDR3 region: CASSPERTSYNEQFF. CDR3 DNA: TGTGCCAGCAGCCCCGAGCGGACCTCCTACAATGAGCAGTTCTTC.

The rearrangement uses TRBV7-9 and TRBJ2-7, with D possibly being TRBD2 (5 bases). This CDR3 contains 14 residues. Germline lookup yields CDR1 SEHNR and CDR2 FQNEAQ (reference sequence). Deletions cut 5 bases from V and 4 bases from J, with 15 bases between. The CDR3 nucleotides read TGTGCCAGCAGCCCGTACTCAGGACTGTACGAGCAGTACTTC. Protein product: CASSPYSGLYEQYF.

This chain connects TRBV11-3 to TRBJ2-7; D not resolved. The V end lost 2 bases, the J end lost 6 bases, and 11 bases lay between the germline ends. CDR1 is SGHNT, CDR2 YENEEA, per germline. CDR3 length: 13 residues. The CDR3 DNA sequence: TGTGCCAGCAGCTTACTCCATAACACCGAGCAGTACTTC. Residues: CASSLLHNTEQYF.

The CDR3 coding sequence is TGCGCCAGCAGCCAAGAAGGGGGGCAGGGTCCTGAAGCTTTCTTT. Protein: CASSQEGGQGPEAFF. The rearrangement links TRBV4-1 to TRBJ1-1; D possibly corresponds to TRBD1 (6 bases). Trimming removed 0 bases from V and 6 bases from J, with 14 bases in between. The CDR3 length is 15 residues. Germline V gene sequence: CDR1 MGHRA, CDR2 YSYEKL.

The chain is built from TRBV12-5 and TRBJ2-2; the D gene is possibly TRBD2 (6 bases). Germline V gives CDR1 LGHNT, CDR2 FRNRAP. The CDR3 contains 16 residues. V was cut by 0 bases and J by 4 bases, with 12 bases left in between. The CDR3 region has the DNA TGTGCTAGTGGTTTGGTACAGGACTATTCCACCGGGGAGCTGTTTTTT. Translation: CASGLVQDYSTGELFF.

The chain recombines TRBV14 with TRBJ2-7; TRBD1 agrees at 7 bases. This CDR3 has 15 amino acids. V lost 4 bases and J lost 2; bases outside the gene matches: 8. Germline-derived CDR1 and CDR2 are SGHDN and FVKESK. CDR3 loop: CASSPRQGDAYEQYF. The DNA of the CDR3 is TGTGCCAGCAGCCCACGACAGGGTGATGCCTACGAGCAGTACTTC.

The J gene is TRBJ2-1, the V gene TRBV10-3; D not certain. Germline V gives CDR1 ENHRY, CDR2 SYGVKD. The CDR3 loop spans 13 amino acids. The V end lost 6 bases, the J end lost 4 bases, and 10 bases lay between the germline ends. This chain's CDR3 is CAIRGESYNEQFF. CDR3 bases: TGTGCCATCAGGGGCGAATCATACAATGAGCAGTTCTTC.

This chain uses TRBV7-2 with TRBJ1-5; D might be TRBD1 (5 bases). There are 15 residues in the CDR3. The V end was cut by 2 bases, the J end by 0 bases, with 8 bases between. The V gene's germline CDR1 is SGHTA and CDR2 FQGNSA. DNA for the CDR3: TGTGCCAGCAGCTTATGGGGGGGTAGCAATCAGCCCCAGCATTTT. Encoded protein: CASSLWGGSNQPQHF. Full variable domain (rest looked up from reference TRBV7-2 and TRBJ1-5): GAGVSQSPSNKVTEKGKDVELRCDPISGHTALYWYRQSLGQGLEFLIYFQGNSAPDKSGLPSDRFSAERTGGSVSTLTIQRTQQEDSAVYLCASSLWGGSNQPQHFGDGTRLSIL.

This clone was counted only a few times. This chain uses TRBV5-6 with TRBJ2-3, with TRBD2 identical over 7 bases. Germline lookup yields CDR1 SGHDT and CDR2 YYEEEE. CDR3 length equals 14 residues. V dropped 8 bases and J dropped 0; count of bases not matched to a gene: 6. CDR3 DNA sequence: TGTGCCAGTGGACTAGGGTCTAGCACAGATACGCAGTATTTT. Translated, it gives CASGLGSSTDTQYF. The full variable domain, rest sourced from reference TRBV5-6 and TRBJ2-3, is DAGVTQSPTHLIKTRGQQVTLRCSPKSGHDTVSWYQQALGQGPQFIFQYYEEEERQRGNFPDRFSGHQFPNYSSELNVNALLLGDSALYLCASGLGSSTDTQYFGPGTRLTVL.

The chain recombines TRBV7-2 with TRBJ2-3; no clear D. The CDR3 loop spans 14 amino acids. CDR1 is SGHTA, CDR2 FQGNSA, per germline. The ends were cut back, 0 bases at V and 6 bases at J, with 10 bases in the middle. The CDR3 here is CASSLATGSDTQYF. The CDR3 DNA sequence: TGTGCCAGCAGCTTAGCGACCGGGTCGGATACGCAGTATTTT.

CDR3 sequence: CASSLDVNYGYTF. CDR3 DNA: TGTGCCAGCAGCCTCGACGTTAACTATGGCTACACCTTC. The V gene is TRBV11-2, the J gene TRBJ1-2; D unclear. Germline V lookup: CDR1 SGHAT, CDR2 FQNNGV. Between the trimmed V and J ends, which lost 5 bases and 1 base, there was a span of 8 bases. The CDR3 loop spans 13 amino acids.

J is TRBJ1-2 and V is TRBV6-1; D is unresolved. With 3 bases removed from V and 4 bases from J, the gap between germline ends came to 9 bases. This CDR3 is built from 13 residues. Per germline, CDR1 MNHNS and CDR2 SASEGT. The CDR3 loop is CASSEGTRYGYTF. CDR3 nucleotide sequence: TGTGCCAGCAGTGAGGGCACCCGCTATGGCTACACCTTC.

V gene TRBV9 combines with J gene TRBJ1-1, with no clear D. In germline, CDR1 is SGDLS, CDR2 YYNGEE. Trimming took off 4 bases at V and 1 base at J, with 8 bases between the two ends. This CDR3 region has 13 residues. CDR3 loop: CASSFGRNTEAFF. The DNA for the CDR3 is TGTGCCAGCAGCTTCGGGCGGAACACTGAAGCTTTCTTT.

This sequence joins TRBV5-4 and TRBJ2-6, with TRBD1 matching 9 bases. Germline V gene lookup returns CDR1 SGHNT and CDR2 YYREEE (reference sequence). With V trimmed by 7 bases and J by 0 bases, 14 bases remained unmatched. This CDR3 region has 19 residues. CDR3: CASGNPPGQGLSGANVLTF. CDR3 bases: TGTGCCAGCGGTAATCCTCCGGGACAGGGACTCTCTGGGGCCAACGTCCTGACTTTC. Using reference TRBV5-4 and TRBJ2-6 for the parts outside the CDR3, the full variable domain is ETGVTQSPTHLIKTRGQQVTLRCSSQSGHNTVSWYQQALGQGPQFIFQYYREEENGRGNFPPRFSGLQFPNYSSELNVNALELDDSALYLCASGNPPGQGLSGANVLTFGAGSRLTVL.

The chain joins TRBV19 to TRBJ1-2, with 10 positions matching TRBD1. CDR3 size: 14 residues. V was clipped by 9 bases and J by 2 bases; unmatched bases: 6. Germline V gene lookup returns CDR1 LNHDA and CDR2 SQIVND (reference sequence). In DNA, the CDR3 is TGTGCCAGCAACCGGGACAGGGGCAACTATGGCTACACCTTC. Its protein product is CASNRDRGNYGYTF.

The chain joins TRBV11-3 to TRBJ2-1; D gene unclear. CDR1 is SGHNT, CDR2 YENEEA, per germline. The CDR3 spans 15 residues. V lost 6 bases and J 0 bases, leaving 12 bases between the germline ends. The CDR3 protein is CASRPPGSSYNEQFF. CDR3 coding DNA: TGTGCCAGCAGGCCCCCGGGCAGCTCCTACAATGAGCAGTTCTTC.

The rearrangement joins TRBV28 to TRBJ1-5; 7 bases are a match to TRBD1. Germline CDR1 and CDR2: MDHEN and SYDVKM. The J segment lost 2 bases and the V segment lost 3 bases, leaving 4 bases of the junction unmatched. CDR3 length: 15 amino acids. This chain's CDR3 is CASSLQTGGNQPQHF. The CDR3 bases are TGTGCCAGCAGTTTGCAAACAGGGGGCAATCAGCCCCAGCATTTT. The full variable domain, its missing parts supplied by reference TRBV28 and TRBJ1-5, is DVKVTQSSRYLVKRTGEKVFLECVQDMDHENMFWYRQDPGLGLRLIYFSYDVKMKEKGDIPEGYSVSREKKERFSLILESASTNQTSMYLCASSLQTGGNQPQHFGDGTRLSIL.

The rearrangement joins TRBV10-3 to TRBJ2-7, with D hard to call. Trimming took off 2 bases at V and 6 bases at J, with 14 bases between the two ends. The CDR3 consists of 14 residues. CDR1 and CDR2 from the germline V gene are ENHRY and SYGVKD. CDR3 loop: CAISERQSSSEQYV. The CDR3 region has the DNA TGTGCCATCAGTGAGCGTCAAAGTAGTAGCGAGCAGTACGTC.

The CDR3 sequence: CASSEARAINQPQHF. The DNA of the CDR3 is TGTGCCAGCAGTGAAGCCAGGGCAATCAATCAGCCCCAGCATTTT. The chain links TRBV6-1 to TRBJ1-5; a possible D gene is TRBD1 (5 bases). CDR3 length equals 15 residues. Germline V gene sequence: CDR1 MNHNS, CDR2 SASEGT. V lost 0 bases, J lost 3 bases, and 9 bases lay in between.

This sequence joins TRBV19 and TRBJ1-5, with a weak D call TRBD1 (5 bases). The CDR3 consists of 15 residues. Trimming left V 9 bases short and J 3 bases short, with 18 bases between. Germline lookup yields CDR1 LNHDA and CDR2 SQIVND (reference sequence). The CDR3 protein is CASRRVRSFNQPQHF. The CDR3 nucleotides are TGTGCCAGCCGCAGGGTAAGAAGCTTCAATCAGCCCCAGCATTTT.

This rearrangement joins TRBV5-1 to TRBJ2-5; no reliable D call. Trimming shortened V by 0 bases and J by 2 bases, and 5 bases separated the two germline ends. CDR1 is SGHRS, CDR2 YFSETQ, per germline. The CDR3 spans 13 residues. The CDR3 here is CASSLGRQETQYF. As DNA, the CDR3 is TGCGCCAGCAGCTTGGGCCGGCAAGAGACCCAGTACTTC. Combining the CDR3 with reference TRBV5-1 and TRBJ2-5 gives the whole variable domain KAGVTQTPRYLIKTRGQQVTLSCSPISGHRSVSWYQQTPGQGLQFLFEYFSETQRNKGNFPGRFSGRQFSNSRSEMNVSTLELGDSALYLCASSLGRQETQYFGPGTRLLVL.

V is TRBV5-1 and J is TRBJ2-5; TRBD1 matches 8 bases. Germline V gene data show CDR1 as SGHRS and CDR2 as YFSETQ. The junction had 5 bases not matched to a gene; V was cut back by 4 bases and J by 0 bases. The CDR3 totals 15 residues. The CDR3: CASSLQGADQETQYF. CDR3 nucleotide sequence: TGCGCCAGCAGCCTCCAGGGGGCGGACCAAGAGACCCAGTACTTC.

V usage is TRBV5-1 and J usage is TRBJ1-6, with a tentative D call TRBD1 (6 bases). The CDR3 consists of 14 residues. The V gene's germline CDR1 is SGHRS and CDR2 YFSETQ. V dropped 0 bases and J dropped 11 bases, with 12 bases sitting between them. CDR3 coding DNA: TGCGCCAGCAGCTTGGGCCGGGACACTACACCCCTCCACTTT. Amino acid sequence: CASSLGRDTTPLHF.

The chain is built from TRBV15 and TRBJ2-3, with 8 bases lining up with TRBD2. The CDR3 covers 15 residues. V lost 0 bases, J lost 13 bases, and 12 bases stayed unmatched. Germline V gene data show CDR1 as LNHNV and CDR2 as YYDKDF (reference sequence). In nucleotides, the CDR3 is TGTGCCACCAGCAGAGAGAGGACTAACGGGGGGGCAAAGTATTTT. Translated, it gives CATSRERTNGGAKYF. The full variable domain, with the rest looked up from reference TRBV15 and TRBJ2-3, is DAMVIQNPRYQVTQFGKPVTLSCSQTLNHNVMYWYQQKSSQAPKLLFHYYDKDFNNEADTPDNFQSRRPNTSFCFLDIRSPGLGDTAMYLCATSRERTNGGAKYFGPGTRLTVL.